These 10 T cell receptor beta chains were all obtained from the same sample, sequenced in a study of tumor and adjacent non-tumor tissue in lung cancer. TCRbeta libraries were built with three rounds of nested PCR, modified from ARM-PCR. Each CDR3 protein is one row after TCRdb ran MiXCR on the multiplex PCR reads. The table has 100,000 to 150,000 distinct CDR3 sequences, about 66% seen once; the top ten hold roughly 13%. The template was RNA from unsorted bulk tissue. The specimen was lung tumor tissue. The receptor set was obtained from a man between 25 and 39 years old with non-small cell lung cancer.

A word on this clonotype: This may be a read error: a much more frequent sequence differs by one nucleotide. J is TRBJ1-2 and V is TRBV20-1; no firm D call. Germline V gene data show CDR1 as DFQATT and CDR2 as SNEGSKA (reference sequence). The CDR3 is 11 residues long. CDR3 in amino acids: CNALDGYGYTF. The CDR3 DNA sequence: TGCAATGCTTTGGACGGATATGGCTACACCTTC.

A remark on this clonotype: Possible read error: a much larger clone is one base away. The chain has TRBV12-3 or TRBV12-4 and TRBJ2-1, with 12 bases aligning to TRBD1. The CDR3 covers 17 residues. The CDR3 nucleotides are TGTGCCAGCAGTTCGGGGGACAGGGGGCGCAAATACAATGAGCAGTTATTC. Its translation: CASSSGDRGRKYNEQLF.

Note on this clonotype: Relative to the germline gene, one junction end is altered; a read error may explain this. V gene TRBV20-1 combines with J gene TRBJ2-1; possibly TRBD2 for D (6 bases). The germline V gene encodes CDR1 DFQATT and CDR2 SNEGSKA (reference sequence). There are 14 residues in the CDR3. In DNA form, the CDR3 reads TGCAGTGCTCGTACTGGCGGGGATTACAATGTGCAGTTCTTC. Amino acid sequence: CSARTGGDYNVQFF.

Points on this clonotype: Compared with germline, one end of the junction differs, possibly owing to a read error. The chain links TRBV11-1 to TRBJ1-1; D is ambiguous. The CDR3 runs 14 residues. Germline CDR1 is SGHAT and CDR2 is FQDESV (reference sequence). CDR3 DNA: TGTGCCAACAGTCCTGACGGACTGAACACTGGAGCTTTCTTT. It encodes CANSPDGLNTGAFF.

On this clonotype: Germline and junction disagree at one end, which may indicate a read error. The chain joins TRBV29-1 to TRBJ2-5; TRBD1 matches 7 bases. The CDR3 loop spans 13 amino acids. CDR1 and CDR2 (germline): SQVTM, ANQGSEA. The CDR3 nucleotides are TGCAGCGTTGGGTCGACAGGGCACGAGACACAGTGCTTC. Translated, it gives CSVGSTGHETQCF. Together with reference TRBV29-1 and TRBJ2-5, the CDR3 gives the full variable domain: SAVISQKPSRDICQRGTSLTIQCQVDSQVTMMFWYRQQPGQSLTLIATANQGSEATYESGFVIDKFPISRPNLTFSTLTVSNMSPEDSSIYLCSVGSTGHETQCFGPGTRLLVL.

On this clonotype itself: The junction shows a germline mismatch at one end, possibly a read error. CDR3 loop: CASSHDETGGTYKQYF. In DNA form, the CDR3 reads TGCGCCAGCAGCCATGATGAGACGGGAGGTACGTACAAGCAGTATTTC. The genes are TRBV4-1 and TRBJ2-7; 7 bases agree with TRBD2. Germline CDR1 and CDR2: MGHRA and YSYEKL. CDR3 length equals 16 residues.

This clonotype was seen only a few times. A read error may be the cause here, since a much bigger clone is one base away. V is TRBV20-1 and J is TRBJ2-7; TRBD2 matches 10 bases. The CDR3 contains 14 residues. Germline CDR1 and CDR2: DFQATT and SNEGSKA (reference sequence). The V gene end was trimmed by 6 bases and the J gene end by 1 base; junction bases not matched to a gene: 6. CDR3: CSAELAGSSYEQYF. The CDR3 nucleotides are TGCAGTGCCGAACTAGCGGGAAGTTCCTACGAGCAGTACTTC.

There are many counts of this clonotype. The rearrangement links TRBV20-1 to TRBJ1-2, with TRBD1 as a possible D gene (5 bases). V gave up 6 bases and J gave up 5 bases, with 16 bases separating them. Per the germline V gene, CDR1 is DFQATT and CDR2 is SNEGSKA (reference sequence). The length of the CDR3 is 13 residues. In DNA form, the CDR3 reads TGCAGTGCCCGACCCGGGGCCCGGTATGGCTACACCTTC. Translation: CSARPGARYGYTF.

The rearrangement uses TRBV20-1 and TRBJ1-2; no reliable D call. The CDR3 runs 17 residues. V was cut by 0 bases and J by 1 base, with 18 bases left in between. Germline assignment: CDR1 DFQATT and CDR2 SNEGSKA (reference sequence). In DNA form, the CDR3 reads TGCAGTGCTAGAGATGAAGGGCAGCCCAACTATAACTATGGCTACACCTTC. Translated, it gives CSARDEGQPNYNYGYTF.

The chain links TRBV20-1 to TRBJ2-2, with a possible D match to TRBD2 (6 bases). The germline gives CDR1 DFQATT, CDR2 SNEGSKA (reference sequence). Trimming pared 2 bases from V and 1 base from J, leaving 17 bases between. This CDR3 has 17 amino acids. The chain's CDR3 is CSARMLELGGNTGELFF. The CDR3 DNA sequence: TGCAGTGCTAGAATGCTGGAGCTGGGGGGGAACACCGGGGAGCTGTTTTTT.